These 32 T cell receptor beta chains share one sample of origin, sequenced in a study of blood T cell repertoires in COVID-19. TCRdb's copy holds only in-frame clones and misses some; the assay was immunoSEQ multiplex PCR. The data contain some 51,000 clones, around nine tenths of them singletons. The sequenced sample was peripheral blood. The receptors derive from a human donor with active COVID-19. The donor label of this sample is uncertain.

This clone was counted a single time. This rearrangement joins TRBV6-1 to TRBJ1-5; a possible D gene is TRBD1 (5 bases). V lost 3 bases to trimming and J lost 2 bases, with 5 bases between them. The CDR3 runs 13 residues. The germline V gene encodes CDR1 MNHNS and CDR2 SASEGT. The CDR3 coding sequence is TGTGCCAGCAGTGACAGGGGCAATCAGCCCCAGCATTTT. It codes for CASSDRGNQPQHF.

This clone was recorded only once. The V call is TRBV6-2 or TRBV6-3, the J call TRBJ1-1; TRBD1 matches at 7 bases. V dropped 6 bases and J dropped 12; count of bases not matched to a gene: 7. The CDR3 runs to 11 residues. Germline values: CDR1 MNHEY, CDR2 SVGEGT. CDR3 amino acids: CASSRDRSTFF. CDR3 in DNA: TGTGCCAGCAGCCGGGACAGATCAACTTTCTTT.

CDR3 sequence (DNA): TGCGCCAGCAGTGAGGGGGGGGCGCGGACTGAAGCTTTCTTT. Translating gives CASSEGGARTEAFF. The chain uses TRBV10-1 and TRBJ1-1; TRBD1 is a possible D gene (6 bases). Germline V lookup: CDR1 WNHNN, CDR2 SYGVQD (reference sequence). Between the trimmed V and J ends, which lost 2 bases and 5 bases, there was a span of 12 bases. CDR3 length: 14 amino acids.

V usage is TRBV21-1 and J usage is TRBJ1-6; the listed D gene, TRBD1, was not tested against the DNA. TRBV21-1 is designated a pseudogene. The CDR3 is 15 amino acids. CDR3 sequence reads: CASSDRGQSGSPLHF. In DNA, the CDR3 is TGTGCCAGCAGCGACAGGGGGCAATCTGGTTCACCCCTCCACTTT.

The chain's CDR3 is CASSPAGEGGYTF. The CDR3 DNA is TGTGCCAGCTCACCTGCAGGGGAGGGTGGCTACACCTTC. V and J are TRBV18 and TRBJ1-2, with TRBD1 as a possible D gene (6 bases). Deletions cut 3 bases from V and 7 bases from J, with 12 bases between. The CDR3 is 13 residues long. CDR1 is KGHSH, CDR2 LQKENI, per germline. Combining the CDR3 with reference TRBV18 and TRBJ1-2 gives the whole variable domain NAGVMQNPRHLVRRRGQEARLRCSPMKGHSHVYWYRQLPEEGLKFMVYLQKENIIDESGMPKERFSAEFPKEGPSILRIQQVVRGDSAAYFCASSPAGEGGYTFGSGTRLTVV.

The V gene is TRBV10-3, the J gene TRBJ1-2, with TRBD1 as a possible D gene (6 bases). Trimming removed 4 bases from V and 6 bases from J, with 18 bases in between. The CDR3 sequence is 15 residues long. In germline, CDR1 is ENHRY, CDR2 SYGVKD. In DNA form, the CDR3 reads TGTGCCATCAGTGCTACAGGGACCATTCTTGATGGCTACACCTTC. It translates to CAISATGTILDGYTF.

The V call is TRBV9, the J call TRBJ2-7; possibly TRBD1 for D (6 bases). The germline V gene encodes CDR1 SGDLS and CDR2 YYNGEE. The CDR3 is 14 residues long. The V gene lost 0 bases and the J gene lost 3 bases, with 10 bases spanning the gap. For the CDR3, the DNA is TGTGCCAGCAGCGTAGACACAGGGTTCTACGAGCAGTACTTC. Translated, it gives CASSVDTGFYEQYF. Looking up the rest from reference TRBV9 and TRBJ2-7 gives the full variable domain: DSGVTQTPKHLITATGQRVTLRCSPRSGDLSVYWYQQSLDQGLQFLIQYYNGEERAKGNILERFSAQQFPDLHSELNLSSLELGDSALYFCASSVDTGFYEQYFGPGTRLTVT.

This chain connects TRBV5-6 to TRBJ2-2; 8 bases are a match to TRBD1. Losses at the gene ends were 0 bases for V and 7 bases for J; bases not matched to a gene: 8. Germline lookup yields CDR1 SGHDT and CDR2 YYEEEE. The CDR3 extends over 16 amino acids. The CDR3, as DNA: TGTGCCAGCAGCTTGGTGACAGGGGACCGATTCGGGGAGCTGTTTTTT. Its translation is CASSLVTGDRFGELFF.

J is TRBJ2-7 and V is TRBV19, with 8 bases that match TRBD2. With 8 bases clipped from V and 0 bases from J, the junction kept 12 bases outside the gene matches. The germline gives CDR1 LNHDA, CDR2 SQIVND (reference sequence). The CDR3 has 16 amino acids. The CDR3 loop reads CASQREGTGSSYEQYF. CDR3 nucleotide sequence: TGTGCCAGTCAACGGGAGGGCACAGGGAGCTCCTACGAGCAGTACTTC.

CDR3 sequence reads: CASSSSSEGGYTF. CDR3 bases: TGCGCCAGCAGCTCATCAAGTGAGGGCGGCTACACCTTC. This rearrangement joins TRBV5-1 to TRBJ1-2, with D uncertain. The CDR3 spans 13 residues. The germline gives CDR1 SGHRS, CDR2 YFSETQ. Trimming removed 3 bases at V and 8 bases at J, with 14 bases between. The variable domain in full, completed from reference TRBV5-1 and TRBJ1-2, reads KAGVTQTPRYLIKTRGQQVTLSCSPISGHRSVSWYQQTPGQGLQFLFEYFSETQRNKGNFPGRFSGRQFSNSRSEMNVSTLELGDSALYLCASSSSSEGGYTFGSGTRLTVV.

The V gene is TRBV5-4, the J gene TRBJ1-1, with D maybe TRBD1 (5 bases). Germline V gene data show CDR1 as SGHNT and CDR2 as YYREEE (reference sequence). With 3 bases removed from V and 1 base from J, the gap between germline ends came to 10 bases. This CDR3 has 14 amino acids. The CDR3 DNA reads as TGTGCCAGCAGCTCGGACATAGCGAACACTGAAGCTTTCTTT. Protein product: CASSSDIANTEAFF.

The chain links TRBV7-9 to TRBJ1-1, with 9 bases fitting TRBD1. Germline V gene sequence: CDR1 SEHNR, CDR2 FQNEAQ (reference sequence). Germline trimming cut 5 bases from V and 1 base from J; bases unmatched to any gene: 14. The CDR3 is 18 amino acids. The CDR3 coding sequence is TGTGCCAGCAGCCTGTACCCGGGACAGGGCCCTTCGAACACTGAAGCTTTCTTT. It encodes CASSLYPGQGPSNTEAFF. Complete variable domain (other parts from reference TRBV7-9 and TRBJ1-1): DTGVSQNPRHKITKRGQNVTFRCDPISEHNRLYWYRQTLGQGPEFLTYFQNEAQLEKSRLLSDRFSAERPKGSFSTLEIQRTEQGDSAMYLCASSLYPGQGPSNTEAFFGQGTRLTVV.

This clone showed up just once. This chain connects TRBV3-1 (or the pseudogene TRBV3-2) to TRBJ2-1, with D unresolved. Trimming shortened V by 0 bases and J by 8 bases, and 17 bases separated the two germline ends. This CDR3 contains 16 residues. Germline V gene sequence: CDR1 LGHDT, CDR2 YNNKEL (reference sequence). This chain's CDR3 is CASSQEQYQTKDEQFF. The CDR3 bases are TGTGCCAGCAGCCAAGAGCAATACCAAACAAAAGATGAGCAGTTCTTC.

V is TRBV24-1 and J is TRBJ2-3, with 7 bases that match TRBD2. CDR3 size: 16 residues. Germline CDR1 is KGHDR and CDR2 is SFDVKD. V shed 0 bases, J shed 0 bases, and the junction held 2 bases outside the gene matches. CDR3 sequence: CATSDLGGGSTDTQYF. The CDR3 region has the DNA TGTGCCACCAGTGATTTGGGGGGGGGTAGCACAGATACGCAGTATTTT.

The J gene is TRBJ2-3, the V gene TRBV28; 8 positions agree with TRBD2. The CDR3 covers 17 residues. Trimming removed 3 bases from V and 11 bases from J; junction bases left unmatched: 19. Germline-derived CDR1 and CDR2 are MDHEN and SYDVKM. The CDR3 region is CASSFPRKGILAGGQYF. The CDR3 DNA sequence: TGTGCCAGCAGTTTCCCTAGGAAAGGGATTTTGGCGGGAGGGCAGTATTTT.

The chain carries TRBV4-1 and TRBJ1-3; D may be TRBD1 (6 bases). The CDR3 totals 15 residues. Germline V lookup: CDR1 MGHRA, CDR2 YSYEKL. V was pared by 2 bases and J by 1 base, with 9 bases between. The CDR3 spells CASSQSDRSGNTIYF. Written as DNA, the CDR3 is TGCGCCAGCAGCCAATCCGACAGGTCTGGAAACACCATATATTTT.

V gene TRBV28 combines with J gene TRBJ2-1; a weak D match, TRBD1 (7 bases). Per germline, CDR1 MDHEN and CDR2 SYDVKM. Trimming shortened V by 5 bases and J by 5 bases, and 16 bases separated the two germline ends. There are 15 residues in the CDR3. The CDR3 DNA reads as TGTGCCAGCAGTATAGGAGGGACAGCCAACAATGAGCAGTTCTTC. Translation: CASSIGGTANNEQFF.

This clone was seen once. V usage is TRBV9 and J usage is TRBJ2-3, with TRBD1 matching 7 bases. The V and J ends lost 3 bases and 2 bases, in that order; junction bases with no gene match: 3. Per the germline V gene, CDR1 is SGDLS and CDR2 is YYNGEE. The CDR3 covers 14 residues. CDR3: CASSGTGLTDTQYF. CDR3 DNA sequence: TGTGCCAGCAGCGGGACAGGTCTCACAGATACGCAGTATTTT. Full variable domain (missing parts from reference TRBV9 and TRBJ2-3): DSGVTQTPKHLITATGQRVTLRCSPRSGDLSVYWYQQSLDQGLQFLIQYYNGEERAKGNILERFSAQQFPDLHSELNLSSLELGDSALYFCASSGTGLTDTQYFGPGTRLTVL.

J is TRBJ1-2 and V is TRBV10-2, with D perhaps matching TRBD1 (6 bases). V shed 8 bases and J shed 6 bases, with 19 bases lying between them. The CDR3 has 14 residues. From germline, CDR1 is WSHSY and CDR2 SAAADI. The CDR3 nucleotides are TGCGCCAGCGGTCCGACAGGTTGGATGGATGGCTACACCTTC. This encodes CASGPTGWMDGYTF.

The V call is TRBV18, the J call TRBJ2-6, with a tentative D call TRBD1 (5 bases). Germline V CDR1 and CDR2: KGHSH, LQKENI. The CDR3 sequence is 18 residues long. Trimming removed 1 base from V and 0 bases from J, with 13 bases in between. CDR3 DNA sequence: TGTGCCAGCTCACCACAAGGGGCCAGCACCTCTGGGGCCAACGTCCTGACTTTC. It codes for CASSPQGASTSGANVLTF.

V gene TRBV5-6 combines with J gene TRBJ2-5, with D perhaps matching TRBD1 (6 bases). V lost 0 bases and J 9 bases, leaving 6 bases between the germline ends. CDR3 size: 11 residues. Germline-derived CDR1 and CDR2 are SGHDT and YYEEEE. The CDR3 loop is CASSLEGAQYF. DNA of the CDR3: TGTGCCAGCAGCTTGGAGGGGGCCCAGTACTTC. The whole variable domain, filled in from reference TRBV5-6 and TRBJ2-5, reads DAGVTQSPTHLIKTRGQQVTLRCSPKSGHDTVSWYQQALGQGPQFIFQYYEEEERQRGNFPDRFSGHQFPNYSSELNVNALLLGDSALYLCASSLEGAQYFGPGTRLLVL.

V usage is TRBV28 and J usage is TRBJ1-3, with no clear D. The CDR3 length is 18 residues. Per the germline V gene, CDR1 is MDHEN and CDR2 is SYDVKM. The V end lost 2 bases, the J end lost 0 bases, and 17 bases lay between the germline ends. This CDR3 is CASSLKVLRPSSGNTIYF. In DNA, the CDR3 is TGTGCCAGCAGTTTAAAAGTTCTTCGCCCGAGCTCTGGAAACACCATATATTTT.

J is TRBJ1-2 and V is TRBV11-2; the D gene is possibly TRBD1 (6 bases). Trimming removed 5 bases at V and 4 bases at J, with 29 bases between. Per germline, CDR1 SGHAT and CDR2 FQNNGV. The CDR3 covers 19 residues. CDR3 sequence (DNA): TGTGCCAGCAGCCTCTTAGCGACAGGCTCGGATCCTCCCGGCTATGGCTACACCTTC. It specifies CASSLLATGSDPPGYGYTF.

This clone showed up just once. The V call is TRBV27, the J call TRBJ1-1; the D gene is possibly TRBD1 (5 bases). This CDR3 contains 12 residues. V shed 5 bases and J shed 1 base, with 5 bases lying between them. Germline V lookup: CDR1 MNHEY, CDR2 SMNVEV (reference sequence). CDR3 protein: CASSQGNTEAFF. The DNA of the CDR3 is TGTGCCAGCAGTCAGGGGAACACTGAAGCTTTCTTT.

The J gene is TRBJ2-1, the V gene TRBV6-6; possible D gene TRBD1, 5 bases. In germline, CDR1 is MNHNY, CDR2 SVGAGI (reference sequence). Trimming removed 5 bases from V and 1 base from J, with 15 bases in between. The CDR3 has 16 amino acids. The CDR3 is CASSPTPRQSYNEQFF. The CDR3 region has the DNA TGTGCCAGCAGTCCCACCCCCCGACAGTCCTACAATGAGCAGTTCTTC.

The chain joins TRBV5-1 to TRBJ1-2, with D unresolved. The CDR3 has 15 residues. Germline CDR1 is SGHRS and CDR2 is YFSETQ. V was shortened by 1 base and J by 0 bases, with 10 bases between the two germline ends. The CDR3 region has the DNA TGCGCCAGCAGCTTGACGCCCGACTCTAACTATGGCTACACCTTC. Protein: CASSLTPDSNYGYTF.

The rearrangement links TRBV5-1 to TRBJ2-1, with 10 bases matching TRBD2. Germline CDR1 is SGHRS and CDR2 is YFSETQ. J was trimmed by 8 bases and V by 1 base; bases with no gene match: 9. The CDR3 sequence is 16 residues long. The CDR3 sequence: CASSLISSGRNHEQFF. The CDR3 nucleotides are TGCGCCAGCAGCTTGATATCTAGCGGGAGAAACCATGAGCAGTTCTTC.

The chain carries TRBV6-4 and TRBJ2-2, with 7 nucleotides matching TRBD2. Germline values: CDR1 MRHNA, CDR2 SNTAGT. The junction had 3 bases not matched to a gene; V was cut back by 6 bases and J by 2 bases. This CDR3 is 14 amino acids long. CDR3 amino acids: CASRWDYNTGELFF. The CDR3 nucleotides are TGTGCCAGCAGATGGGACTACAACACCGGGGAGCTGTTTTTT.

This clone was counted once. The chain uses TRBV5-5 and TRBJ1-6, with TRBD1 matching 9 bases. This CDR3 is built from 15 residues. Germline lookup yields CDR1 SGHKS and CDR2 YYEKEE (reference sequence). Trimming cost V 3 bases and J 9 bases; bases outside gene matches: 7. The CDR3 loop is CASSSDGQGSSPLHF. The CDR3 region has the DNA TGTGCCAGCAGCTCGGATGGACAGGGGAGTTCACCCCTCCACTTT.

V and J are TRBV27 and TRBJ2-5; 13 nucleotides match TRBD2. V was clipped by 9 bases and J by 5 bases; unmatched bases: 9. The germline V gene has CDR1 MNHEY and CDR2 SMNVEV (reference sequence). CDR3 length: 15 amino acids. This CDR3 is CASTPGTSGTETQYF. The CDR3 DNA reads as TGTGCCAGTACTCCCGGGACTAGCGGGACGGAGACCCAGTACTTC.

The chain combines TRBV5-1 with TRBJ2-3; no clear D. The V end was cut by 5 bases, the J end by 1 base, with 14 bases between. The CDR3 contains 15 residues. Germline values: CDR1 SGHRS, CDR2 YFSETQ. The CDR3 here is CASSSPGAGTDTQYF. The CDR3 nucleotides are TGCGCCAGCAGTTCCCCCGGAGCTGGCACAGATACGCAGTATTTT.

V usage is TRBV2 and J usage is TRBJ1-5; 8 nucleotides match TRBD1. With V trimmed by 10 bases and J by 11 bases, 19 bases remained unmatched. CDR3 length: 15 residues. Germline V CDR1 and CDR2: SNHLY, FYNNEI. CDR3 sequence: CATSLSWDRSSAQHF. The CDR3 bases are TGTGCCACCTCCCTAAGCTGGGACAGGAGCTCGGCCCAGCATTTT.